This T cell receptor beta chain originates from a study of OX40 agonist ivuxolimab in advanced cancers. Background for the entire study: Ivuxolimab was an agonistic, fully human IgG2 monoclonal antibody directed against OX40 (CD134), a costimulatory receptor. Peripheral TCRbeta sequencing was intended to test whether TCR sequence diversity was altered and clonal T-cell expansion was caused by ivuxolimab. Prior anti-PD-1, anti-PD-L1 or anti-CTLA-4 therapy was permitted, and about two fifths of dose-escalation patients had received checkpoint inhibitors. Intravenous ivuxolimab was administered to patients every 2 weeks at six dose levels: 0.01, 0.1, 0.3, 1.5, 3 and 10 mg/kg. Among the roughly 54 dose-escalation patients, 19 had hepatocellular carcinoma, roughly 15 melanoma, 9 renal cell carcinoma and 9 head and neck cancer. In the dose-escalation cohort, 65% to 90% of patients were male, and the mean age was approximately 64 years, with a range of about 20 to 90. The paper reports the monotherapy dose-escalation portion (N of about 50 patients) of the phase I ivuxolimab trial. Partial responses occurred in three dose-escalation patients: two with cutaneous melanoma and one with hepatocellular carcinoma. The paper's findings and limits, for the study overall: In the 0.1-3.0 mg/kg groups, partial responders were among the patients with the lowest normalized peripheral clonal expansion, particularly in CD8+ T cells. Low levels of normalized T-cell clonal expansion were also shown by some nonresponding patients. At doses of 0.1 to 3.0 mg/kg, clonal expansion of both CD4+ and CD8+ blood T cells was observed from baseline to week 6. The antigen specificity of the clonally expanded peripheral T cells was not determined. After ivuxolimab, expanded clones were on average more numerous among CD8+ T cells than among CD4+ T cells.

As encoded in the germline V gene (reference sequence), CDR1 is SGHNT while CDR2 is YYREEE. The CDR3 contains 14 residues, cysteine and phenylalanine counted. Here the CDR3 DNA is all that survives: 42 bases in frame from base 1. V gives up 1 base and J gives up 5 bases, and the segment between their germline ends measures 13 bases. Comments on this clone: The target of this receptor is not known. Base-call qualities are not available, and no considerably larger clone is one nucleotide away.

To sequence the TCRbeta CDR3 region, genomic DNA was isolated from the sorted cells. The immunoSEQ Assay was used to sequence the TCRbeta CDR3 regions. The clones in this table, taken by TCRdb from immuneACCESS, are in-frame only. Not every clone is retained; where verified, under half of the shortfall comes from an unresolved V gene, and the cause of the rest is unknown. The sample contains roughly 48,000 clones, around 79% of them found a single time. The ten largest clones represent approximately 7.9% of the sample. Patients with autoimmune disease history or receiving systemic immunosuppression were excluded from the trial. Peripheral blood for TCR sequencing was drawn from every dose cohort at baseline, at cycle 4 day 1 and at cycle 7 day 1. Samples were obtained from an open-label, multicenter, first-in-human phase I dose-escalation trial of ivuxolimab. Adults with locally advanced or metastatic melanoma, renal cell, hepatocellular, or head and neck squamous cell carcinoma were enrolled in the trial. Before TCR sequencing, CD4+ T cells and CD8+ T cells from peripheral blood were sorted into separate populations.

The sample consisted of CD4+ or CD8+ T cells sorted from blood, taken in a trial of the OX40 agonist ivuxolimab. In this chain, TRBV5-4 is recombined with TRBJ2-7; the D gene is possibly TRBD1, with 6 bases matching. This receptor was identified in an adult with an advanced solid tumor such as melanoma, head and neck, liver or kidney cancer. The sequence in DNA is TGTGCCAGCAGCTTGAAACAGGGTAACCACGAGCAGTACTTC. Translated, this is CASSLKQGNHEQYF.